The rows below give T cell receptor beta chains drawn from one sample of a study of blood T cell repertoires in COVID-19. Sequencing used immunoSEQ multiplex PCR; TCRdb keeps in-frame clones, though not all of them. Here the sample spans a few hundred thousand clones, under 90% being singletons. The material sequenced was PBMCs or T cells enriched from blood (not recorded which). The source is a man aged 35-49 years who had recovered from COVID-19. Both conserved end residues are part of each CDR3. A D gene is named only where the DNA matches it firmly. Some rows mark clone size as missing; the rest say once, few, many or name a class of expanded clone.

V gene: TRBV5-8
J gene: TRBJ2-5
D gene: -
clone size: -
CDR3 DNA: TGTGCCAGCAGCTTGGTGTACGCGGGGGCAGGAGAGACCCAGTACTTC
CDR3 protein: CASSLVYAGAGETQYF

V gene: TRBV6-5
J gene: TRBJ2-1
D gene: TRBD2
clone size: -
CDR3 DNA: TGTGCCAGCAGTTACTCGAGGCTAGCGGGGCAGTTCTTC
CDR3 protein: CASSYSRLAGQFF

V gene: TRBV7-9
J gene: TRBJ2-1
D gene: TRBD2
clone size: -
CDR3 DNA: TGTGCCAGCAGCTTAAGTTCCTCTAGCGGGGGCAAAAACTACAATGAGCAGTTCTTC
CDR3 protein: CASSLSSSSGGKNYNEQFF

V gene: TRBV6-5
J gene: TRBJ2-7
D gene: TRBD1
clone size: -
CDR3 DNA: TGTGCCAGCAGTTATCTTGGACAGGGGAGCTCCTACGAGCAGTACTTC
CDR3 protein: CASSYLGQGSSYEQYF

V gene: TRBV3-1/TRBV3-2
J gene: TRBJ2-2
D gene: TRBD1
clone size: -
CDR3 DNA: TGTGCCAGCAGCCAGGGACAGGGGGCCGGGGAGCTGTTTTTT
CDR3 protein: CASSQGQGAGELFF

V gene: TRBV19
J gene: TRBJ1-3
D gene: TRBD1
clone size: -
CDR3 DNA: TGTGCCACCTCACAGGGGGCGCGCGGAAACACCATATATTTT
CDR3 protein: CATSQGARGNTIYF

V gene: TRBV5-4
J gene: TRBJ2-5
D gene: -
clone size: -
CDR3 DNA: TGTGCCAGCAGCGCAGTGGGGGGGCTGCAAGAGACCCAGTACTTC
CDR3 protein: CASSAVGGLQETQYF

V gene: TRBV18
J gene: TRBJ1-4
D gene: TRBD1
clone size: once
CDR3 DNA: TGTGCCAGCTCACCAACAACAGGGGTGGGCGAAAAACTGTTTTTT
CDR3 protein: CASSPTTGVGEKLFF

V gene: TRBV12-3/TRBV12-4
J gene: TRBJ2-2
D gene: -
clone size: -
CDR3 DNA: TGTGCCAGCAGTTTAACAGGGCCCGGGGAGCTGTTTTTT
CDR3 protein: CASSLTGPGELFF

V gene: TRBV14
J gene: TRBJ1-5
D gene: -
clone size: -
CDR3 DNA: TGTGCCAGCAGCCCCAGCGGCTATCAGCCCCAGCATTTT
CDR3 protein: CASSPSGYQPQHF

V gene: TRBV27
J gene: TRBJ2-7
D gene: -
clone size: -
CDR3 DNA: TGTGCCAGCAGTTCCTATTGGCGGGGGCTCTCCTACGAGCAGTACTTC
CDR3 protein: CASSSYWRGLSYEQYF

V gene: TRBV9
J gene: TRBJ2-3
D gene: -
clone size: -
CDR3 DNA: TGTGCCAGCAGCGTAGTCGGGCAGGGCCCAGATACGCAGTATTTT
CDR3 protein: CASSVVGQGPDTQYF

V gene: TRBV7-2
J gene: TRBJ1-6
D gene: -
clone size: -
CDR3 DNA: TGTGCCAGCAGCTTAGCGGGCGGGGAAAATAATTCACCCCTCCACTTT
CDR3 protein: CASSLAGGENNSPLHF

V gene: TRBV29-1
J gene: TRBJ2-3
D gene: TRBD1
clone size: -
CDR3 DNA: TGCAGCGTTGAACCGGGACAGGGGAGGGTGGATACGCAGTATTTT
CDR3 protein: CSVEPGQGRVDTQYF

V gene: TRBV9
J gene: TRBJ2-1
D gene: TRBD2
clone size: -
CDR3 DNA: TGTGCCAGCAGCGTACTAGCGGGGGGTACAGATGAGCAGTTCTTC
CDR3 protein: CASSVLAGGTDEQFF

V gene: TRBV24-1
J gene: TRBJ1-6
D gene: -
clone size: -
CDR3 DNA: TGTGCCACCAGTGAGCCAAGGGGCCCCAGGGGACCACCCCTCCACTTT
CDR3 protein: CATSEPRGPRGPPLHF

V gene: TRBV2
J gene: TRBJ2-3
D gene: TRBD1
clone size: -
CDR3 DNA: TGTGCCAGCATGAGGGATCAGGGGGCGGATACGCAGTATTTT
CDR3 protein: CASMRDQGADTQYF

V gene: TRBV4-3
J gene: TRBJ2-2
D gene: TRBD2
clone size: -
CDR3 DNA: TGCGCCAGCAGCCGGTCCTGGGGAGCGGGGGGGGAAGGCGGGGAGCTGTTTTTT
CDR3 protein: CASSRSWGAGGEGGELFF

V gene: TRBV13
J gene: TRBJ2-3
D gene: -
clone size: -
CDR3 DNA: TGTGCCAGCAGCCCAAGGACAGCAACTAGCACAGATACGCAGTATTTT
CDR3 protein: CASSPRTATSTDTQYF

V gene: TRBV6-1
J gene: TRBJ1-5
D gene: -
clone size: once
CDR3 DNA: TGTGCCAGCAGTGAAGAGGGGTGGCAGCCCCAGCATTTT
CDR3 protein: CASSEEGWQPQHF

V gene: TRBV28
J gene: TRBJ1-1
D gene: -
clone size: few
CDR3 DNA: TGTGCCAGCAGTTCGACAGTGAGTGGCACTGAAGCTTTCTTT
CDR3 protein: CASSSTVSGTEAFF

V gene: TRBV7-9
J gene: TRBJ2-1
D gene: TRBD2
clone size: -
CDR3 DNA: TGTGCCAGCAGCCTAAACCTAGCGGGGGGCCGCAATGAGCAGTTCTTC
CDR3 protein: CASSLNLAGGRNEQFF

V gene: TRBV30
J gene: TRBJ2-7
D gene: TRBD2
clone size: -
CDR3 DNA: TGTGCCTGGAGTGTGGGAGGGATAGCCTACGAGCAGTACTTC
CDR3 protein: CAWSVGGIAYEQYF

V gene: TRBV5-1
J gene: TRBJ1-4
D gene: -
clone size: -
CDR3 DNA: TGCGCCAGCAGGAACGGGAATGAAAAACTGTTTTTT
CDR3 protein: CASRNGNEKLFF

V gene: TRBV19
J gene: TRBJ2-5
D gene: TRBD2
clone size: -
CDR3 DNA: TGTGCCAGTAGTCCGGGACTAGCGGATCAAGAGACCCAGTACTTC
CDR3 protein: CASSPGLADQETQYF

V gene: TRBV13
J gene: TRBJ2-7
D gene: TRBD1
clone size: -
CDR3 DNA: TGTGCCAGCAGCTTAGCTATACAGGGGTCCTACGAGCAGTACTTC
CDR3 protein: CASSLAIQGSYEQYF

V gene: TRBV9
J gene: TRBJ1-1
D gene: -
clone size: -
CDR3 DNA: TGTGCCAGCAGCGTAGTGTGGGAGGGAAACGAAGCTTTCTTT
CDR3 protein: CASSVVWEGNEAFF

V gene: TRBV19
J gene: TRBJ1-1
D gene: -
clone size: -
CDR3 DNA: TGTGCCAGTAGTATCCTGACCGGGGCGGGGGCCACTGAAGCTTTCTTT
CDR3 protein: CASSILTGAGATEAFF

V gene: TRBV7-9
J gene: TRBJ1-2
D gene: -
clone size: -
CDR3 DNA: TGTGCCAGCAGCTTAGACTTCTATGGCTACACCTTC
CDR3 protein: CASSLDFYGYTF

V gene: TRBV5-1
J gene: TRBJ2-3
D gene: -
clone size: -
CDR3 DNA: TGCGCCAGCAGCTTGGCCGGGACTAGGGGGCATTTT
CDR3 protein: CASSLAGTRGHF

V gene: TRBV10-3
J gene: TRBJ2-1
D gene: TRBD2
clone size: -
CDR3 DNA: TGTGCCATCAGTGAGGGGCTAGCGGGGATCCCGAGCTCCTACAATGAGCAGTTCTTC
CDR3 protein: CAISEGLAGIPSSYNEQFF

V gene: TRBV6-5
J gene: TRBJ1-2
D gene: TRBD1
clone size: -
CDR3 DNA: TGTGCCAGCAGTTACTCATGGGACAGGGGAACTTACACCTTC
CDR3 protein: CASSYSWDRGTYTF

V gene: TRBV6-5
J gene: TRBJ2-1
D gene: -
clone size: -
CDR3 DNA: TGTGCCAGCAGTCGAGAAGGACAGCCCTACAATGAGCAGTTCTTC
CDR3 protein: CASSREGQPYNEQFF

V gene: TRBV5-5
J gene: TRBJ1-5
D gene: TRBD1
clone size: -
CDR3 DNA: TGTGCCAGCAGCTTAGACAGGGGGCGGCGGCAGCCCCAGCATTTT
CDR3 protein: CASSLDRGRRQPQHF

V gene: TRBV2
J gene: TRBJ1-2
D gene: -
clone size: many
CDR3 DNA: TGTGCCAGCAGCGTCTTTGGCCTCTATGGCTACACCTTC
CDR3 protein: CASSVFGLYGYTF

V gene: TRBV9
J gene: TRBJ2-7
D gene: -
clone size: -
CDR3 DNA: TGTGCCAGCAGCGTAGCGGAGGGAAGCCTCTCCTACGAGCAGTACTTC
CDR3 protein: CASSVAEGSLSYEQYF

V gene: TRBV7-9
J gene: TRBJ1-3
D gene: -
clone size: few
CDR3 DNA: TGTGCCACAAATCAGGGAAGCTCTGGAAACACCATATATTTT
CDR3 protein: CATNQGSSGNTIYF

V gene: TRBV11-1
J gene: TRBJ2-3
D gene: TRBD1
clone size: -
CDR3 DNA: TGTGCCAGCAGCTTAGGACAGGGGAGTACGCAGTATTTT
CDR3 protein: CASSLGQGSTQYF

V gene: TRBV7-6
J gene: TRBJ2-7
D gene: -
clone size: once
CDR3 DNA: TGTGCCAGCAGCTATAATTACGAGCAGTACTTC
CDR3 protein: CASSYNYEQYF

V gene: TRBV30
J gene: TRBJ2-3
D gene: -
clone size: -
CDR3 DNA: TGTGCCTGGAGTGTACTCGAAGATACGCAGTATTTT
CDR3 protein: CAWSVLEDTQYF

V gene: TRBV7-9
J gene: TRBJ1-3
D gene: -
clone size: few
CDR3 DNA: TGTGCCAGCAGCTGGGACATTGGAAACACCATATATTTT
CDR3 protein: CASSWDIGNTIYF

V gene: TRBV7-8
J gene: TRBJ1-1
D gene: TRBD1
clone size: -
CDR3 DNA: TGTGCCAGCAGCCGAAAGGGGGCGTTAAGTGGGACTGAAGCTTTCTTT
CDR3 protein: CASSRKGALSGTEAFF

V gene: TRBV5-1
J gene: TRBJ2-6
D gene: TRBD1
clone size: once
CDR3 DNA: TGCGCCAGCAGCTTGCTCCAGGGGGCGTTTGGGGCCAACGTCCTGACTTTC
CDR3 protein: CASSLLQGAFGANVLTF

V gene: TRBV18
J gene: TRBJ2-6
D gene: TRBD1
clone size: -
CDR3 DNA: TGTGCCAGCTCAGAGGGACAGGCTTACTCTGGGGCCAACGTCCTGACTTTC
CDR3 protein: CASSEGQAYSGANVLTF

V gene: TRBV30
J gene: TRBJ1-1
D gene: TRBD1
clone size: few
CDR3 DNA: TGTGCCTGGAGTTCAGGACAGGGGGGCTTTGCTGAAGCTTTCTTT
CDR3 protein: CAWSSGQGGFAEAFF

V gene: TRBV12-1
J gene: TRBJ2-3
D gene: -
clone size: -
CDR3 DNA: TGTGCCAGCAGCTTTGTTAGCGCGACTAGCAGGACAGATACGCAGTATTTT
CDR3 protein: CASSFVSATSRTDTQYF

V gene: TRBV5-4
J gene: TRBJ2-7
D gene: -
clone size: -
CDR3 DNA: TGTGCCAGCAGCCTCCGGGGGGCCGACGAGCAGTACTTC
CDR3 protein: CASSLRGADEQYF

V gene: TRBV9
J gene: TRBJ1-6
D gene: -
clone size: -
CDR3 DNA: TGTGCCAGCAGCCCAAGTAGGGGGATCGGTTGGGCCCTCCACTTT
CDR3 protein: CASSPSRGIGWALHF

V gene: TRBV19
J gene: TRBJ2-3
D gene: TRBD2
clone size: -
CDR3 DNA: TGTGCCAGTAGTATAGCGGGCGGGAGGGCAAATACGCAGTATTTT
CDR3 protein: CASSIAGGRANTQYF

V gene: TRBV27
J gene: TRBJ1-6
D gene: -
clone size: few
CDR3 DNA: TGTGCCAGCAGTCCCCGAGGCGAGTCACCCCTCCACTTT
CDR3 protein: CASSPRGESPLHF

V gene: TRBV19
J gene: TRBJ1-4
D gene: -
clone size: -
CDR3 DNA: TGTGCCAGTAGGATACAGGGCGTCAATTGGGAAAAACTGTTTTTT
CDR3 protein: CASRIQGVNWEKLFF

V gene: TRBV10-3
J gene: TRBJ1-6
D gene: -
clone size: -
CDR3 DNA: TGTGCCATCAGTGAGTCCCCGGGGGAGAATTCACCCCTCCACTTT
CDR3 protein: CAISESPGENSPLHF

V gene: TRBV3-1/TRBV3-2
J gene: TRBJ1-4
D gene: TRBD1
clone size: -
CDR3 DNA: TGTGCCAGCAGCCAAACTGGGACAGGCCCTAAACTGTTTTTT
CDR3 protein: CASSQTGTGPKLFF

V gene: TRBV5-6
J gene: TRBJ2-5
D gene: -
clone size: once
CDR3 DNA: TGTGCCAGCAGCTTGGGGGGGCCGGGTGCAGGGAAGACCCAGTACTTC
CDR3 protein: CASSLGGPGAGKTQYF

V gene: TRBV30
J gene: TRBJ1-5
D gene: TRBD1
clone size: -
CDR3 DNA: TGTGCCTGTCGAACCCGGGACAGGGGGCCCTATAGCAATCAGCCCCAGCATTTT
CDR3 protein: CACRTRDRGPYSNQPQHF

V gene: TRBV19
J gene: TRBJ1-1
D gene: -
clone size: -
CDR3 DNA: TGTGCCAGTAGTGCAGGGAGGTCCACTGAAGCTTTCTTT
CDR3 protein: CASSAGRSTEAFF

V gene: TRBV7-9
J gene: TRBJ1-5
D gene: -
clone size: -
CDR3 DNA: TGTGCCAGCAGCTTTACCCTACAGGGAGGGAACTCATCAACCCAGCATTTT
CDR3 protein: CASSFTLQGGNSSTQHF

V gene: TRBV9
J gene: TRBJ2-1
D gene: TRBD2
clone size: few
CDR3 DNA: TGTGCCAGCAGCGTATTCTGGTCAGCGGGGGGAGGAACCAATGAGCAGTTCTTC
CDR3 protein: CASSVFWSAGGGTNEQFF

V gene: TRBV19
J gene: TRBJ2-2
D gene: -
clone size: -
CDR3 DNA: TGTGCCAGTAGTATGACAGGAGCTACCGGGGAGCTGTTTTTT
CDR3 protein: CASSMTGATGELFF

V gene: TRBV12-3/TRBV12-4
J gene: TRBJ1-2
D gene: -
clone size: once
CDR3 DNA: TGTGCCAGCAGTTTTTCGGGGAGCTATGGCTACACCTTC
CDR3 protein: CASSFSGSYGYTF